This T cell receptor beta chain is from a study of blood T cell repertoires in COVID-19. Profiled with immunoSEQ multiplex PCR; TCRdb holds only in-frame clones, not every one. This sample has 190,000 or so clones, with about 86% found just once. This CDR3 has 15 residues. The V gene's germline CDR1 is KGHSH and CDR2 LQKENI. The V and J ends lost 4 bases and 2 bases respectively, with 13 bases between them. This TCR was sampled from a woman in her 30s who had been exposed to COVID-19. The source material was PBMCs or T cells enriched from blood (not recorded which). V usage is TRBV18 and J usage is TRBJ2-3; weak D call: TRBD2 (5 bases). The CDR3 loop is CASSRGSPFTDTQYF. The CDR3 DNA is TGTGCCAGCTCACGCGGGTCTCCCTTCACAGATACGCAGTATTTT.